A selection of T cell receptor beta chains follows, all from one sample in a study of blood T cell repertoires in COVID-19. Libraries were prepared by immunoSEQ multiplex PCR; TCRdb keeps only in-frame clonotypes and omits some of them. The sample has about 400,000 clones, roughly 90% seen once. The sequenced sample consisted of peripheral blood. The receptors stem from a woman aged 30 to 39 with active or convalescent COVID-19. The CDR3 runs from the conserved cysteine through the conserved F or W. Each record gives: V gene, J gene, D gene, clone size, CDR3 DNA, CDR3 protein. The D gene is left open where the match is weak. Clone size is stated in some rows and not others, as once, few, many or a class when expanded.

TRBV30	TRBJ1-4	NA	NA	TGTGCCTGGGGCGGGGTTTTAGAAAAACTGTTTTTT	CAWGGVLEKLFF
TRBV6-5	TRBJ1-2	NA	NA	TGTGCCAGCAGTTACTCTCCCAGCTATGGCTACACCTTC	CASSYSPSYGYTF
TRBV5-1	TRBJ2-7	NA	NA	TGCGCCAGCAGCTTGTCCAGCGGAGGGGGCGGGGAGCAGTACTTC	CASSLSSGGGGEQYF
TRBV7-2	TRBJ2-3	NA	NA	TGTGCCAGCAGCTTAGTAGCCCCCCGCACAGATACGCAGTATTTT	CASSLVAPRTDTQYF
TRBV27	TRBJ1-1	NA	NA	TGTGCCAGCAGTCCTCCGGGAACCGAAGCTTTCTTT	CASSPPGTEAFF
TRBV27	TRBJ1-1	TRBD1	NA	TGTGCCAGCAGTCCAGGGACAGGGGGCGGAGGCACTGAAGCTTTCTTT	CASSPGTGGGGTEAFF
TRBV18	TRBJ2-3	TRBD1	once	TGTGCCAGCTCATCCAGTCAGGGGGCGGTGGATACGCAGTATTTT	CASSSSQGAVDTQYF
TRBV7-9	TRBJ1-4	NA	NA	TGTGCCAGCAGCTTAGGGACCAGGGGAGAACTGTTTTTT	CASSLGTRGELFF
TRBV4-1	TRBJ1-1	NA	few	TGCGCCAGCAGCCAATCCGGGATAGGGAACACTGAAGCTTTCTTT	CASSQSGIGNTEAFF
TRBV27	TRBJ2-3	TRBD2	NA	TGTGCCAGCAGATCCCGACTAGCGGGGGCCACCACAGATACGCAGTATTTT	CASRSRLAGATTDTQYF
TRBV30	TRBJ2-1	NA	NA	TGTGCCTGGAGTGTACTAGGGAATGAGCAGTTCTTC	CAWSVLGNEQFF
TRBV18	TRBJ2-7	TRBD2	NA	TGTGCCAGCTCACCTTTCCTTAGCGGGCACTCCTACGAGCAGTACTTC	CASSPFLSGHSYEQYF
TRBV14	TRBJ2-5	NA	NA	TGTGCCAGCAGCCCCCGGAGGAGTGTAACCACCAACCAAGAGACCCAGTACTTC	CASSPRRSVTTNQETQYF
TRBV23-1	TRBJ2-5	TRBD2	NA	TGCGCCAGCTCCTCGCCCGGACTAGCTCCCGAGACCCAGTACTTC	CASSSPGLAPETQYF
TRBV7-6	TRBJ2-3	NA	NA	TGTGCCAGCAGCTTACGGGGGAGACACACAGATACGCAGTATTTT	CASSLRGRHTDTQYF
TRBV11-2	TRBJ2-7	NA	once	TGTGCCAGCAGCTTAGGGGTACTTGGGGCCACCTACGAGCAGTACTTC	CASSLGVLGATYEQYF
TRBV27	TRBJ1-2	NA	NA	TGTGCCAGCAGTTACCGGGGGGCTGGTGGCTACACCTTC	CASSYRGAGGYTF
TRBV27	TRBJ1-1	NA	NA	TGTGCCAGCAGTTCCCAGAAACAACAGGGCATCACTGAAGCTTTCTTT	CASSSQKQQGITEAFF
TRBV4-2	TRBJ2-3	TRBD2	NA	TGTGCCAGCAGCCAGACTAGCGGAGATCTAGATACGCAGTATTTT	CASSQTSGDLDTQYF
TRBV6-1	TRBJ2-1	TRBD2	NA	TGTGCCAGCAGTGAACGACTAGCGGTCCGTTCGGATGAGCAGTTCTTC	CASSERLAVRSDEQFF
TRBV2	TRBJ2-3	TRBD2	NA	TGTGCCGGCACTACAAGCGGGGGGCCGCTCGGAGATACGCAGTATTTT	CAGTTSGGPLGDTQYF
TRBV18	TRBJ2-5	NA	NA	TGTGCCAGCTCACCGGGGGACAAGGAGACCCAGTACTTC	CASSPGDKETQYF
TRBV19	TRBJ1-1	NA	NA	TGTGCCAGTAGGGGCCTCAGGAACACTGAAGCTTTCTTT	CASRGLRNTEAFF
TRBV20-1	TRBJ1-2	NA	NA	TGCAGTGCTAGGGGGACTCGGGGCTACACCTTC	CSARGTRGYTF
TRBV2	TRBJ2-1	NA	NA	TGTGCCAGCAGAACCTACGGACTTGACAATGAGCAGTTCTTC	CASRTYGLDNEQFF
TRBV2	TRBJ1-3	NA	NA	TGTGCCAGCAGTGATTCTGGGGCCTCTGGAAACACCATATATTTT	CASSDSGASGNTIYF
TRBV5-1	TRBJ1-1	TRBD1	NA	TGCGCCAGCAGCTCGATGGACAGGGGGGACACTGAAGCTTTCTTT	CASSSMDRGDTEAFF
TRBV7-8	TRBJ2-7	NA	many	TGTGCCAGCAGCTTGGTCAGTCCCTACGAGCAGTACTTC	CASSLVSPYEQYF
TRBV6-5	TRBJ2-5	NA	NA	TGTGCCAGCGTGCGGAGTCACCAAGAGACCCAGTACTTC	CASVRSHQETQYF
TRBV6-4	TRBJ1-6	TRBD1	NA	TGTGCCAGCTCAGGCTGGGACAGGGATTCACCCCTCCACTTT	CASSGWDRDSPLHF
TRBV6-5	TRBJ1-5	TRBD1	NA	TGTGCCAGCAACGGACAGGGTTTAGGCAATCAGCCCCAGCATTTT	CASNGQGLGNQPQHF
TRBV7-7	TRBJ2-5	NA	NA	TGTGCCAGCAGCTTAGCGCAGGGGCTCCAAGAGACCCAGTACTTC	CASSLAQGLQETQYF
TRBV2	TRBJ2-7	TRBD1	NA	TGTGCCAGCAGTAAGGACAGGGCCTACGAGCAGTACTTC	CASSKDRAYEQYF
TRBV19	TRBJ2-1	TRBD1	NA	TGTGCCAGTAGTGTCTCAGGGGGCAATGAGCAGTTCTTC	CASSVSGGNEQFF